This paragraph covers one T cell receptor (beta chain) sequence. Its antigen is not identified. This sample is part of a study of OX40 agonist ivuxolimab in advanced cancers. Study-wide points: Dosing at 0.1 to 3.0 mg/kg was accompanied by clonal expansion of CD4+ and CD8+ blood T cells by week 6.

Trimming removed 5 bases from V and 7 bases from J, with 24 bases in between. Germline V gives CDR1 SEHNR, CDR2 FQNEAQ (reference sequence). This CDR3 comprises 17 residues. Libraries were prepared by immunoSEQ multiplex PCR; TCRdb keeps only in-frame clonotypes and omits some of them. Seen here are approximately 70,000 clones, more than 80% observed once, and the top ten hold around 4.8%. The chain combines TRBV7-9 with TRBJ2-1; D may be TRBD1 (7 bases). This clonotype was obtained from an adult with an advanced solid tumor such as melanoma, head and neck, liver or kidney cancer. The source was CD4+ or CD8+ T cells sorted from blood, collected in a trial of the OX40 agonist ivuxolimab. The CDR3 DNA sequence: TGTGCCAGCAGCCCGATCGACAGGGCCGGGCGGGGTAATGAGCAGTTCTTC. This encodes CASSPIDRAGRGNEQFF.